This entry is about one TCR beta chain. The antigen is not known. This CDR3 comprises 16 residues. Germline lookup yields CDR1 SGHRS and CDR2 YFSETQ. V lost 4 bases, J lost 2 bases, and 17 bases lay in between. This specimen belongs to a study of blood T cells in healthy people across ages. Study-level points and caveats: A greater number of naive CD4+ cells and higher diversity distinguished long-lived donors from aged donors.

Primers used in a second PCR of about 7 to 12 cycles were a sample-barcoded 5' primer and a J-beta primer mix. TCRdb passed the 5' RACE reads through MiXCR, listing each CDR3 protein once. Here the sample spans some 700,000 distinct CDR3 sequences, 22% being singletons. The rearrangement uses TRBV5-1 and TRBJ2-3; the D gene is possibly TRBD2 (6 bases). Sequencing was done on a sample of blood. The TCR sequence derives from an older man in good health. The CDR3 loop is CASSPGTRGNTDTQYF. The CDR3 DNA follows: TGCGCCAGCAGCCCCGGGACTCGAGGAAACACAGATACGCAGTATTTT.